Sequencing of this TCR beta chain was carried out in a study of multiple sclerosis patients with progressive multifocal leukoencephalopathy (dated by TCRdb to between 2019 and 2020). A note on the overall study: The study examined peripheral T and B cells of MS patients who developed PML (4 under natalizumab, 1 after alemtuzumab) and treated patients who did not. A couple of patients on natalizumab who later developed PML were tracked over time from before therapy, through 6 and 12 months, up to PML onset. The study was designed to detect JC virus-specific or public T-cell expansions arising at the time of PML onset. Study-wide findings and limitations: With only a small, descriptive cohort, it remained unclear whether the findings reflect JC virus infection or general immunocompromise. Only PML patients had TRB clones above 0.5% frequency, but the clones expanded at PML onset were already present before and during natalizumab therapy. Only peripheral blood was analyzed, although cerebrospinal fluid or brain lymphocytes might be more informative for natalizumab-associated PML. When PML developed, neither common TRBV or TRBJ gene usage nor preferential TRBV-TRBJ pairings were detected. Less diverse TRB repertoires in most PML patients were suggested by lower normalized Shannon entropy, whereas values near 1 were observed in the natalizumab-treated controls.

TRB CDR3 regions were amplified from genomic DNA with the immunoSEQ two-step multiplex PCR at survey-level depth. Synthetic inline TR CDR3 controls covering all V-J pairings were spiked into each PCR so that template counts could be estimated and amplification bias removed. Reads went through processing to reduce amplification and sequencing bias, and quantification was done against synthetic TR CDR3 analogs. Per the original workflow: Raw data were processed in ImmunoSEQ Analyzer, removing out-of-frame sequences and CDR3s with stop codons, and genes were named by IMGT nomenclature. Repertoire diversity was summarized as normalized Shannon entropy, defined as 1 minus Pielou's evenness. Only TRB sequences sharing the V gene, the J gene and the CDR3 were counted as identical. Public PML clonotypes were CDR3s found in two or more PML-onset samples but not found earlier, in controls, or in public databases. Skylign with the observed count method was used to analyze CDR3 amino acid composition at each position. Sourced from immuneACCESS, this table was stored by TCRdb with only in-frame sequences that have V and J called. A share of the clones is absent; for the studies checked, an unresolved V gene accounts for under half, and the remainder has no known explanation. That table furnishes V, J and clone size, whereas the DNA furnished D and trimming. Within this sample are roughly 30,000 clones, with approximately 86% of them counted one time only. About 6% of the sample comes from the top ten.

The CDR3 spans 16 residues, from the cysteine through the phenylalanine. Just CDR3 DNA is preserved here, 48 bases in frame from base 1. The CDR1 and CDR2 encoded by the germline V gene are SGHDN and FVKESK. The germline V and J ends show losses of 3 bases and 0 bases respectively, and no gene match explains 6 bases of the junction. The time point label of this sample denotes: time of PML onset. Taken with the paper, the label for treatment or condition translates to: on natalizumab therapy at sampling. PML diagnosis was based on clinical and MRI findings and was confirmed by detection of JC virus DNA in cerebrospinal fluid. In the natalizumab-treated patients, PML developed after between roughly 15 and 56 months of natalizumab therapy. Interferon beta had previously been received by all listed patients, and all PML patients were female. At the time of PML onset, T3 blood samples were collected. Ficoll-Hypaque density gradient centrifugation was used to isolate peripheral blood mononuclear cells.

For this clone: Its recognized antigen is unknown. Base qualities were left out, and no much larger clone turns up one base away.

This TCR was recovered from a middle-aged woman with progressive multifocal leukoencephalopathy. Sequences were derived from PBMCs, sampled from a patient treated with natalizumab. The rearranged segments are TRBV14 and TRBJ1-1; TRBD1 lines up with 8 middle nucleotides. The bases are TGTGCCAGCAGCCAGGATCCGGGACAGGTGAACACTGAAGCTTTCTTT. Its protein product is CASSQDPGQVNTEAFF.